These 16 T cell receptor beta chains were sequenced from one sample in a study of blood T cells in healthy people across ages (dated by TCRdb to between 2014 and 2017). Preparation of the library involved 5' RACE. The data were produced on an Illumina HiSeq 2500. A second about 7 to 11 cycle PCR used a sample-barcoded 5' primer and a J-beta primer mix. Using fastp at Q25 and MiXCR, TCRdb reprocessed the public reads and kept productive beta chains. Identical CDR3 protein sequences are pooled into one entry, listed with their most common genes and DNA. Present in this sample are around 520,000 distinct CDR3 sequences, about 29% of which were seen just once. The ten most abundant clones make up 3% to 4.5% of the sample. These data were also reused for a study on T cells of mothers and their children.

The sequencing input was blood. The receptors were gathered from a boy aged 2-15 years in good health.

This clonotype was recorded a few times. The J gene is TRBJ2-5, the V gene TRBV27, with 8 nucleotides matching TRBD2. The closer fit of TRBJ2-7 to the DNA end suggests the J call may be wrong. The CDR3 spans 16 residues. Germline V gene sequence: CDR1 MNHEY, CDR2 SMNVEV (reference sequence). This CDR3 reads CASRAQGLDDAYEQYF. The DNA for the CDR3 is TGTGCCAGCAGAGCTCAGGGACTAGACGACGCCTACGAGCAGTACTTC.

The table lists this clonotype with a count of one. V usage is TRBV12-5 and J usage is TRBJ2-5, with D unresolved. Looked up from germline, CDR1 is LGHNT and CDR2 is FRNRAP. The CDR3 has 13 amino acids. Deletions cut 0 bases from V and 5 bases from J, with 7 bases between. In nucleotides, the CDR3 is TGTGCTAGTGGTTTGGTAAACTGGGAGACCCAGTACTTC. Protein sequence: CASGLVNWETQYF.

The rearrangement links TRBV9 to TRBJ2-1, with 9 bases lining up with TRBD1. This CDR3 is 16 amino acids long. V lost 0 bases and J lost 8; bases outside the gene matches: 9. CDR1 and CDR2 from the germline V gene are SGDLS and YYNGEE. Here the CDR3 reads CASSVAVTGGLDEQFF. The DNA for the CDR3 is TGTGCCAGCAGCGTAGCGGTTACAGGGGGCTTGGATGAGCAGTTCTTC.

The V call is TRBV4-3, the J call TRBJ2-3, with 16 bases aligning to TRBD2. The CDR3 is made up of 15 amino acids. With V trimmed by 0 bases and J by 10 bases, 1 base remained unmatched. CDR1 is LGHNA and CDR2 is YSLEER in the germline V gene. The CDR3 DNA is TGCGCCAGCAGCCAAGATGGGACTAGCGGGAGGGCGCAGTATTTT. Protein sequence: CASSQDGTSGRAQYF.

The chain links TRBV7-8 to TRBJ2-5; 8 bases agree with TRBD2. The J call could be wrong; TRBJ2-1 is a better fit for the DNA end. The CDR3 totals 15 residues. CDR1 and CDR2 from the germline V gene are SGHVS and FQNEAQ. The CDR3 nucleotides are TGTGCCAGCAGCTTCGTGGTAGCGGGGTACAATGAGCAGTTCTTC. This sequence encodes CASSFVVAGYNEQFF.

This clonotype turned up a few times. J is TRBJ2-5 and V is TRBV4-1, with 7 bases matching TRBD2. Losses at the gene ends were 0 bases for V and 5 bases for J; bases not matched to a gene: 6. Germline assignment: CDR1 MGHRA and CDR2 YSYEKL. The CDR3 is 15 amino acids. The DNA of the CDR3 is TGCGCCAGCAGCCAAGATGTACGGGGGGTGGAGACCCAGTACTTC. Its translation: CASSQDVRGVETQYF.

CDR3: CASTRGSRDEQYF. CDR3 DNA: TGTGCCAGCACTCGGGGGTCCCGGGACGAGCAGTACTTC. This sequence joins TRBV25-1 and TRBJ2-7, with a weak D call TRBD2 (6 bases). Looked up from germline, CDR1 is MGHDK and CDR2 is SYGVNS. This CDR3 contains 13 residues. Trimming cost V 7 bases and J 5 bases, with 15 bases left between them.

This clonotype was recorded a few times. This chain uses TRBV2 with TRBJ2-7; 8 bases are shared with TRBD2. The CDR3 runs 15 residues. Per the germline V gene, CDR1 is SNHLY and CDR2 is FYNNEI. With V trimmed by 4 bases and J by 3 bases, 8 bases remained unmatched. CDR3 sequence reads: CASSGPGAGGYEQYF. The DNA for the CDR3 is TGTGCCAGCAGTGGCCCAGGGGCGGGAGGCTACGAGCAGTACTTC. The variable domain in full, completed from reference TRBV2 and TRBJ2-7, reads EPEVTQTPSHQVTQMGQEVILRCVPISNHLYFYWYRQILGQKVEFLVSFYNNEISEKSEIFDDQFSVERPDGSNFTLKIRSTKLEDSAMYFCASSGPGAGGYEQYFGPGTRLTVT.

The V gene is TRBV28, the J gene TRBJ1-6; D might be TRBD1 (6 bases). This CDR3 contains 15 residues. Germline V CDR1 and CDR2: MDHEN, SYDVKM. Deletions cut 6 bases from V and 9 bases from J, with 18 bases between. Here the CDR3 DNA reads TGTGCCAGCAGACCTTTCAGGGGACTAGGTTCACCCCTCCACTTT. Amino acids: CASRPFRGLGSPLHF.

About this clonotype itself: A read error is likely, as this CDR3 ends without the conserved phenylalanine or tryptophan. Because the CDR3's place on the DNA is in doubt, the DNA is left out and the CDR3 is given as listed by TCRdb. This chain connects TRBV10-3 to TRBJ2-5. Termini included, the CDR3 measures 14 amino acids. CDR1 and CDR2 from the germline V gene are ENHRY and SYGVKD. The CDR3 is CAISGTNSSYEQCV.

The chain links TRBV4-3 to TRBJ2-3; 10 nucleotides align to TRBD2. V lost 1 base and J lost 6; bases outside the gene matches: 7. Germline V CDR1 and CDR2: LGHNA, YSLEER. This CDR3 has 16 amino acids. In DNA, the CDR3 is TGCGCCAGCAGCCAAGGGCTAGCGGGAGTAGGGGATACGCAGTATTTT. Translating it yields CASSQGLAGVGDTQYF.

This clonotype was counted only a few times. The chain uses TRBV4-3 and TRBJ2-5, with 7 bases lining up with TRBD2. There are 16 residues in the CDR3. Germline CDR1 is LGHNA and CDR2 is YSLEER. V gave up 4 bases and J gave up 1 base; unmatched junction bases: 9. For the CDR3, the DNA is TGCGCCAGCAGCCTCCATACGCCTAGCGGCCAAGAGACCCAGTACTTC. This sequence encodes CASSLHTPSGQETQYF.

This clonotype was found a few times. The chain couples TRBV3-1 to TRBJ2-1; 9 nucleotides line up with TRBD2. With 0 bases clipped from V and 4 bases from J, the junction kept 1 base outside the gene matches. Germline CDR1 is LGHDT and CDR2 is YNNKEL (reference sequence). This CDR3 contains 15 residues. The CDR3 DNA reads as TGTGCCAGCAGCCAAGAAGCGGGGGGTTACAATGAGCAGTTCTTC. It yields the protein CASSQEAGGYNEQFF.

Regarding this clonotype: It is likely a read error, because the conserved phenylalanine at the end of the CDR3 is missing. This chain uses TRBV6-5 with TRBJ2-7, with a possible D match to TRBD1 (6 bases). From germline, CDR1 is MNHEY and CDR2 SVGAGI. V shed 0 bases and J shed 4 bases, with 16 bases lying between them. The CDR3 is made up of 16 amino acids. CDR3 region: CASSYSGQGPWYEQYS. CDR3 nucleotide sequence: TGTGCCAGCAGTTACTCCGGGCAGGGGCCATGGTACGAGCAGTACTCC.

This clonotype was detected many times. CDR3 sequence reads: CASSRDEQFF. CDR3 bases: TGTGCCAGCAGTCGGGATGAGCAGTTCTTC. The chain employs TRBV6-2 or TRBV6-3 and TRBJ2-1; D uncertain. Germline V lookup: CDR1 MNHEY, CDR2 SVGEGT. V was pared by 5 bases and J by 8 bases, with 4 bases between. The CDR3 consists of 10 residues.

The sample holds a few counts of this clonotype. The CDR3 DNA sequence: TGCAGTGCTAGACCAAGAGGGGGGGGGTACAATGAGCAGTTCTTC. It translates to CSARPRGGGYNEQFF. The chain recombines TRBV20-1 with TRBJ2-1; D possibly corresponds to TRBD2 (7 bases). Germline assignment: CDR1 DFQATT and CDR2 SNEGSKA (reference sequence). CDR3 size: 15 residues. V lost 2 bases and J 4 bases, leaving 15 bases between the germline ends.